Reported below is one T cell receptor (beta chain). The antigen is unknown. The data were obtained in a study of CXCR3-negative and CXCR3-positive naive CD8 T cells. Study results and limitations: Cryopreserved cells showed partially decreased CXCR3 expression, and most assays used fresh PBMCs.

Via 5' RACE with UMI labels, TRB cDNA libraries were prepared. TCRdb reprocessed the 5' RACE reads; each CDR3 protein has one entry and no DNA is given. This sample's clone table lists 40,000 to 50,000 distinct CDR3 sequences. Germline V gives CDR1 SNHLY, CDR2 FYNNEI. The CDR3 runs 14 residues. J is TRBJ2-4 and V is TRBV2; TCRdb selects TRBD1, and the lack of DNA leaves this call unchecked. This sequence was found in a human donor in good health. Some clones in this sample may be carry-over from other donors' samples. Sequenced: naive CXCR3- CD8+ T cells from blood. Regarding subset: CD45RO-CCR7+CD27+CD95- naive CD8+ T cells lacking CXCR3 (TNR3-). CDR3 amino acids: CASTVGPTKNIQYF.